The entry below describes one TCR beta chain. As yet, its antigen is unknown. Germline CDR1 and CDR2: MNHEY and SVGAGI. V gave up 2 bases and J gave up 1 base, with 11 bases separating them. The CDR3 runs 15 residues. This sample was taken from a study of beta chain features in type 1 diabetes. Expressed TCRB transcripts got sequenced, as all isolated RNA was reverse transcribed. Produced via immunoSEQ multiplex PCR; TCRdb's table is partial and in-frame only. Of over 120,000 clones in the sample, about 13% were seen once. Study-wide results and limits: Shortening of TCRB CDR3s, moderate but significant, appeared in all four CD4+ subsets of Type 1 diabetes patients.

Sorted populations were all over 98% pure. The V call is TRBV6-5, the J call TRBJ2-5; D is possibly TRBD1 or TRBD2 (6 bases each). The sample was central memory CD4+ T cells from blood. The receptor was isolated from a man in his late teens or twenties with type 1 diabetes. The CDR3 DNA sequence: TGTGCCAGCAGTTACCGACGGGGGCCCCAAGAGACCCAGTACTTC. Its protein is CASSYRRGPQETQYF.